A selection of T cell receptor beta chains follows, all from one sample in a study of cytomegalovirus exposure and HLA in healthy donors. Generated by immunoSEQ multiplex PCR, the TCRdb table keeps only in-frame clones and is missing some. The data contain 50,000 to 65,000 clones, approximately 95% of them singletons. Material for sequencing was PBMCs. These receptor sequences come from a woman between 18 and 30 years old in good health and CMV-seropositive. CDR3s include the opening cysteine and the closing phenylalanine or tryptophan. The D gene is left open where the match is weak. Only some rows state a clone size, as once, few, many or a class for expanded clones.

clone_size j_call v_call d_call cdr3_nt cdr3_aa
NA TRBJ1-2 TRBV6-5 NA TGTGCCAGCAGAGGCGACGGGAACTATGGCTACACCTTC CASRGDGNYGYTF
NA TRBJ2-3 TRBV4-1 TRBD2 TGCGCCAGCACCCAACTAGCGGGAGCAGATACGCAGTATTTT CASTQLAGADTQYF
NA TRBJ1-4 TRBV28 TRBD1 TGTGCCAGCAGTGATCGGGACAGGGACGAAAAACTGTTTTTT CASSDRDRDEKLFF
NA TRBJ1-2 TRBV7-2 NA TGTGCCAGCAGCTTACGTGGCAGCTATGGCTACACCTTC CASSLRGSYGYTF
NA TRBJ2-7 TRBV27 NA TGTGCCAGCTCCTCCGGGACACAGGCCAACGAGCAGTACTTC CASSSGTQANEQYF
NA TRBJ2-7 TRBV15 NA TGTGCCACCAGCCAAGACAGGCCTTACGAGCAGTACTTC CATSQDRPYEQYF
NA TRBJ2-2 TRBV27 TRBD1 TGTGCCAGCAGCGGCTTAGACAGGGCCACCGGGGAGCTGTTTTTT CASSGLDRATGELFF
NA TRBJ2-2 TRBV5-5 TRBD1 TGTGCCAGCAGCCCCGGCGGGACAGGATCGGACACCGGGGAGCTGTTTTTT CASSPGGTGSDTGELFF
NA TRBJ1-6 TRBV18 TRBD1 TGTGCCAGCTCATCGACCGGGACAGGAGATTCACCCCTCCACTTT CASSSTGTGDSPLHF
NA TRBJ2-5 TRBV6-6 NA TGTGCCAGCAGTTACGGCGCAGGGGCTCAAGAGACCCAGTACTTC CASSYGAGAQETQYF
NA TRBJ2-1 TRBV5-1 TRBD2 TGCGCCAGCAGTTCCGCACCCCAGGGAGGGCTCGCCTACAATGAGCAGTTCTTC CASSSAPQGGLAYNEQFF
NA TRBJ2-3 TRBV5-1 NA TGCGCCAGCAGCTCGGACTCGCCTAGCACAGATACGCAGTATTTT CASSSDSPSTDTQYF
NA TRBJ2-4 TRBV6-1 TRBD1 TGTGCCAGCAGTGCCAGGGACAGGCTAAGCATTCAGTACTTC CASSARDRLSIQYF
NA TRBJ2-2 TRBV28 TRBD2 TGTGCCAGCAGATCAAGCGGGGGTAACACCGGGGAGCTGTTTTTT CASRSSGGNTGELFF
NA TRBJ1-1 TRBV7-2 NA TGTGCCAGCAGCTTCCCGGGGATGGTTTTTGAAGCTTTCTTT CASSFPGMVFEAFF
NA TRBJ1-6 TRBV6-5 TRBD1 TGTGCCAGCAGTGCCGGGGACAGGGGTAATTCACCCCTCCACTTT CASSAGDRGNSPLHF
NA TRBJ2-1 TRBV5-4 TRBD1 TGTGCCAGCAGCAGTTACAGGGGACGGAATGAGCAGTTCTTC CASSSYRGRNEQFF
NA TRBJ2-5 TRBV6-1 TRBD2 TGTGCCATTAAGGTCCAGGGAGGGGAGACCCAGTACTTC CAIKVQGGETQYF
NA TRBJ2-3 TRBV5-4 TRBD2 TGTGCCAGCAGCTTAGCGGGGGGGGCAGATACGCAGTATTTT CASSLAGGADTQYF
NA TRBJ2-1 TRBV9 TRBD2 TGTGCCAGCAGCCCCCAGACTAGCGGGACTTACAATGAGCAGTTCTTC CASSPQTSGTYNEQFF
NA TRBJ2-7 TRBV5-1 TRBD1 TGCGCCAGCAGCTTGCCCGGACAGGGTACCTACGAGCAGTACTTC CASSLPGQGTYEQYF
NA TRBJ2-1 TRBV14 TRBD2 TGTGCCAGCAGCCAAGAGAGGGGACTAGTCTCCTACAATGAGCAGTTCTTC CASSQERGLVSYNEQFF
few TRBJ1-6 TRBV28 NA TGTGCCAGCAGTGATCGTCACGGCGAGGGGGCCCTCCACTTT CASSDRHGEGALHF
NA TRBJ1-1 TRBV28 NA TGTGCCAGCAGTACTGGGGGGGGGTTGAAAGTGTCTTTCTTT CASSTGGGLKVSFF
NA TRBJ2-1 TRBV19 TRBD1 TGTGCCAGTAGTTTCGGACAGGGGTACAATGAGCAGTTCTTC CASSFGQGYNEQFF
once TRBJ1-2 TRBV19 TRBD1 TGTGCCAGCCGGGACAGGAACTATGGCTACACCTTC CASRDRNYGYTF
NA TRBJ2-3 TRBV6-4 NA TGTGCCAGCAGTGAGGGCGGGGTTGGGACAGATACGCAGTATTTT CASSEGGVGTDTQYF
NA TRBJ1-2 TRBV19 TRBD1 TGTGCCAGCGCCCGGCGGACAGGCGGGTTTTTTGGCTACACCTTC CASARRTGGFFGYTF